These 19 T cell receptor beta chains were all obtained from the same sample, sequenced in a study of persistence of HIV-infected CD4 T cells. Lysates of CMV-infected fibroblasts at about 10 ug/mL stimulated these cells. Sorting selected CD4+ T cells upregulating both CD40 ligand and CD69. Antigens of these TCRs are unknown. Sequencing used immunoSEQ version 4 in survey mode. Method: immunoSEQ multiplex PCR; TCRdb's copy keeps in-frame clones and lacks some. The sample has 15,000 to 20,000 clones, roughly two thirds seen once. Sequences were derived from CD4+ T cells sorted from PBMCs after roughly 19-hour stimulation, sampled from a patient who received antiretroviral therapy. The receptors stem from an adult woman with HIV who was CMV-seropositive.

The V gene is TRBV5-1, the J gene TRBJ1-1; D may be TRBD1 (5 bases). Germline V CDR1 and CDR2: SGHRS, YFSETQ. This CDR3 is built from 15 residues. Trimming removed 0 bases from V and 1 base from J, with 10 bases in between. In DNA form, the CDR3 reads TGCGCCAGCAGCTTGGCTGGGGCGGCGAACACTGAAGCTTTCTTT. Protein product: CASSLAGAANTEAFF. Variable domain in full (rest from reference TRBV5-1 and TRBJ1-1): KAGVTQTPRYLIKTRGQQVTLSCSPISGHRSVSWYQQTPGQGLQFLFEYFSETQRNKGNFPGRFSGRQFSNSRSEMNVSTLELGDSALYLCASSLAGAANTEAFFGQGTRLTVV.

The chain has TRBV21-1 and TRBJ2-7; the table gives TRBD1 as D, unverified against the DNA. TRBV21-1 is marked as a pseudogene. This CDR3 has 15 amino acids. CDR3 nucleotide sequence: TGTGCCAGCAGCAAAGATGAGACAGACGATTACGAGCAGTACGTC. Residues: CASSKDETDDYEQYV.

This rearrangement joins TRBV5-1 to TRBJ2-1, with 7 positions matching TRBD1. Trimming removed 5 bases from V and 9 bases from J; junction bases left unmatched: 2. The CDR3 runs 11 residues. Germline CDR1 is SGHRS and CDR2 is YFSETQ. The CDR3 sequence: CASRTGVEQFF. The CDR3 nucleotides are TGCGCCAGCAGAACAGGGGTTGAGCAGTTCTTC.

The J gene is TRBJ2-1, the V gene TRBV3-1 (or the pseudogene TRBV3-2); tentatively, D is TRBD2 (6 bases). This CDR3 contains 13 residues. Germline lookup yields CDR1 LGHDT and CDR2 YNNKEL (reference sequence). V was clipped by 6 bases and J by 7 bases, with 13 bases between them. This CDR3 reads CASSPIGRNEQFF. The CDR3 DNA reads as TGTGCCAGCAGTCCCATAGGGAGGAATGAGCAGTTCTTC.

The rearrangement joins TRBV6-5 to TRBJ2-7; TRBD1 aligns across 9 bases. Germline CDR1 is MNHEY and CDR2 is SVGAGI. This CDR3 spans 13 amino acids. Unmatched junction bases numbered 6, after V lost 6 bases and J lost 6 bases. The CDR3, as DNA: TGTGCCAGCAGCGGGACAGGGAGGGGCGAGCAGTACTTC. It codes for CASSGTGRGEQYF.

The J gene is TRBJ2-1, the V gene TRBV7-2, with D perhaps TRBD1 (6 bases). V was trimmed by 0 bases and J by 8 bases, leaving 14 bases between them. CDR3 size: 15 residues. Germline CDR1 SGHTA, CDR2 FQGNSA. The chain's CDR3 is CASSLARVGGHEQFF. CDR3 in DNA: TGTGCCAGCAGCTTAGCGCGCGTTGGGGGCCATGAGCAGTTCTTC. The full variable domain, with the rest looked up from reference TRBV7-2 and TRBJ2-1, is GAGVSQSPSNKVTEKGKDVELRCDPISGHTALYWYRQSLGQGLEFLIYFQGNSAPDKSGLPSDRFSAERTGGSVSTLTIQRTQQEDSAVYLCASSLARVGGHEQFFGPGTRLTVL.

This clone was seen only once. This chain joins TRBV5-1 and TRBJ2-7; no firm D call. CDR1 and CDR2 (germline): SGHRS, YFSETQ. This CDR3 has 16 amino acids. Trimming removed 0 bases at V and 5 bases at J, with 18 bases between. CDR3 in amino acids: CASSLAHVSLSHEQYF. CDR3 coding DNA: TGCGCCAGCAGCTTGGCCCACGTCTCCTTAAGCCACGAGCAGTACTTC.

With regard to this clone: At one end the junction does not follow the germline gene, possibly because of a read error. J is TRBJ2-1 and V is TRBV7-7; D uncertain. The germline gives CDR1 SSHAT, CDR2 FNYEAQ (reference sequence). The CDR3 runs to 15 residues. CDR3 sequence (DNA): TGTGCTAGCAGCTTAGAAGGGCATGGGGAAAATGAGCAGTTCTTC. Translation: CASSLEGHGENEQFF.

This clone was observed a few times. Other DNA variants within this sample encode the same CDR3. The chain has TRBV3-1 (or the pseudogene TRBV3-2) and TRBJ1-2, with D possibly matching TRBD1 (5 bases). This CDR3 is built from 13 residues. V lost 1 base and J lost 2, with 5 bases in between. In germline, CDR1 is LGHDT, CDR2 YNNKEL (reference sequence). The CDR3: CASSQGGNYGYTF. The CDR3 region has the DNA TGTGCCAGCAGCCAAGGGGGGAACTATGGCTACACCTTC.

The gene calls are TRBV10-1 and TRBJ1-1; 8 positions agree with TRBD1. Germline loops: CDR1 WNHNN, CDR2 SYGVQD (reference sequence). The CDR3 spans 16 residues. After removal of 0 bases from V and 4 bases from J, the junction contained 7 bases not matched to a gene. This CDR3 is CASSESFSGGGTEAFF. The CDR3 DNA follows: TGCGCCAGCAGTGAGTCGTTCTCAGGGGGCGGCACTGAAGCTTTCTTT.

The gene calls are TRBV30 and TRBJ1-3; D is uncertain. CDR3 length: 13 residues. V lost 4 bases and J lost 2, with 9 bases in between. Germline CDR1 reads GTSNPN; CDR2 reads SVGIG (reference sequence). The CDR3, as DNA: TGTGCCTGGAATGGTCGAACTGGAAACACCATATATTTT. This sequence encodes CAWNGRTGNTIYF.

This clone turned up a few times. The CDR3 region is CASSQTLTAAYEQYF. CDR3 bases: TGCGCCAGCAGCCAAACCCTGACGGCCGCCTACGAGCAGTACTTC. The chain carries TRBV4-1 and TRBJ2-7; D not resolved. Trimming left V 2 bases short and J 2 bases short, with 13 bases between. This CDR3 spans 15 amino acids. Germline values: CDR1 MGHRA, CDR2 YSYEKL.

The CDR3 bases are TGTGCCAGCAGCGTAGATCCCTCGGGAACTAACTATGGCTACACCTTC. It encodes CASSVDPSGTNYGYTF. This sequence joins TRBV9 and TRBJ1-2; no clear D gene. V was pared by 0 bases and J by 0 bases, with 12 bases between. The V gene's germline CDR1 is SGDLS and CDR2 YYNGEE. The CDR3 runs 16 residues.

The V call is TRBV29-1, the J call TRBJ2-7; D perhaps matches TRBD1 (6 bases). CDR3 length equals 13 residues. The V gene lost 4 bases and the J gene lost 5 bases, with 15 bases spanning the gap. The V gene's germline CDR1 is SQVTM and CDR2 ANQGSEA. The CDR3 spells CSVGLRGADEQYF. CDR3 bases: TGCAGCGTTGGGCTCAGGGGAGCCGACGAGCAGTACTTC.

The V gene is TRBV5-3, the J gene TRBJ2-3; D is possibly TRBD1 or TRBD2 (5 bases each). TRBV5-3 belongs to the ORF category, with a function that is uncertain. This CDR3 contains 16 residues. Trimming took off 6 bases at V and 2 bases at J, with 19 bases between the two ends. The CDR3 DNA reads as TGTGCCAGAACTGGGGGTGACTTTCATCTCACAGATACGCAGTATTTT. Its translation: CARTGGDFHLTDTQYF.

The V call is TRBV27, the J call TRBJ2-4, with D perhaps TRBD2 (6 bases). V gave up 4 bases and J gave up 4 bases, with 17 bases separating them. The CDR3 contains 16 residues. Germline loops: CDR1 MNHEY, CDR2 SMNVEV (reference sequence). The CDR3 loop is CASSSAWGVGKNIQYF. CDR3 nucleotides: TGTGCCAGCAGTTCGGCCTGGGGGGTTGGGAAAAACATTCAGTACTTC.

The chain is built from TRBV19 and TRBJ1-1; 7 bases match TRBD1. With 3 bases clipped from V and 3 bases from J, the junction kept 7 bases outside the gene matches. Germline assignment: CDR1 LNHDA and CDR2 SQIVND (reference sequence). This CDR3 region has 15 residues. CDR3 region: CASSIGGGRYTEAFF. The CDR3, as DNA: TGTGCCAGTAGTATTGGAGGGGGCAGGTACACTGAAGCTTTCTTT. Full variable domain (outside the CDR3, taken from reference TRBV19 and TRBJ1-1): DGGITQSPKYLFRKEGQNVTLSCEQNLNHDAMYWYRQDPGQGLRLIYYSQIVNDFQKGDIAEGYSVSREKKESFPLTVTSAQKNPTAFYLCASSIGGGRYTEAFFGQGTRLTVV.

Details on this clone: Relative to the germline gene, one junction end is altered; a read error may explain this. The CDR3 sequence is CAGSLHGSTGEKLFF. The CDR3 coding sequence is TGTGCCGGCAGCCTGCACGGATCTACGGGTGAAAAACTGTTTTTT. This chain connects TRBV7-2 to TRBJ1-4; D unresolved. This CDR3 comprises 15 residues. Germline V CDR1 and CDR2: SGHTA, FQGNSA.

As DNA, the CDR3 is TGCGCCAGCAGTGGCCCGGCAGATACGCAGTATTTT. Translated, it gives CASSGPADTQYF. The chain has TRBV10-1 and TRBJ2-3; D is uncertain. V gave up 4 bases and J gave up 4 bases, with 6 bases separating them. The CDR3 extends over 12 amino acids. CDR1 and CDR2 (germline): WNHNN, SYGVQD (reference sequence).